These 29 T cell receptor beta chains came from one sample sequenced in a study of cytomegalovirus exposure and HLA in healthy donors. The study ran its PCR with 60 Vbeta and 13 Jbeta primers. Libraries were prepared by immunoSEQ multiplex PCR; TCRdb keeps only in-frame clonotypes and omits some of them. Of 150,000 to 200,000 clones listed, around three quarters are singletons. Sequencing input: PBMCs. The receptors shown here come from a woman aged 40 to 55 in good health and CMV-seronegative.

The chain has TRBV28 and TRBJ2-4; 7 bases align to TRBD1. J lost 7 bases, V lost 6 bases, and 0 bases had no gene match. CDR1 MDHEN and CDR2 SYDVKM come from the germline V gene. The length of the CDR3 is 11 residues. The CDR3 loop is CASRQGNIQYF. CDR3 sequence (DNA): TGTGCCAGCAGACAGGGGAACATTCAGTACTTC.

The chain joins TRBV5-4 to TRBJ1-5, with a tentative D call TRBD1 (5 bases). Germline V gene sequence: CDR1 SGHNT, CDR2 YYREEE (reference sequence). Trimming pared 1 base from V and 6 bases from J, leaving 11 bases between. There are 14 residues in the CDR3. Here the CDR3 DNA reads TGTGCCAGCAGCTTGTGGGGGGTCACTCAGCCCCAGCATTTT. This gives the protein CASSLWGVTQPQHF.

This sequence joins TRBV6-6 and TRBJ2-3, with TRBD2 identical over 9 bases. Germline CDR1 is MNHNY and CDR2 is SVGAGI (reference sequence). There are 15 residues in the CDR3. V lost 6 bases to trimming and J lost 2 bases; unmatched junction nucleotides: 6. The CDR3 nucleotides are TGTGCCAGCAGCTATAGCGGGAGTGCCACAGATACGCAGTATTTT. It encodes CASSYSGSATDTQYF.

This chain links TRBV7-3 with TRBJ2-3; D may be TRBD2 (6 bases). In germline, CDR1 is SGHTA, CDR2 FQGTGA. V dropped 1 base and J dropped 2 bases, with 16 bases sitting between them. This CDR3 contains 17 residues. In DNA, the CDR3 is TGTGCCAGCAGCTTAAATGGGGGGAGTTGGGCCACAGATACGCAGTATTTT. Translated, it gives CASSLNGGSWATDTQYF.

This clone was seen just once. The J gene is TRBJ1-5, the V gene TRBV10-3; D is ambiguous. Germline lookup yields CDR1 ENHRY and CDR2 SYGVKD. This CDR3 comprises 14 residues. With 2 bases removed from V and 10 bases from J, the gap between germline ends came to 15 bases. CDR3 amino acids: CAISEADGVEPQHF. CDR3 DNA sequence: TGTGCCATCAGTGAGGCAGACGGGGTGGAACCCCAGCATTTT.

The V gene is TRBV6-5, the J gene TRBJ1-3, with D tentatively TRBD1 (6 bases). Germline V CDR1 and CDR2: MNHEY, SVGAGI. This CDR3 spans 14 amino acids. Trimming removed 5 bases at V and 3 bases at J, with 11 bases between. In DNA, the CDR3 is TGTGCCAGCAGTCAGGGACAAGGTGGAAACACCATATATTTT. Its protein product is CASSQGQGGNTIYF.

This chain connects TRBV2 to TRBJ1-1; D is unclear. Germline CDR1 reads SNHLY; CDR2 reads FYNNEI. The CDR3 is made up of 13 amino acids. V was clipped by 10 bases and J by 1 base, with 13 bases between them. The CDR3 loop is CATTQSENTEAFF. CDR3 nucleotides: TGTGCCACTACCCAATCTGAGAACACTGAAGCTTTCTTT.

The chain carries TRBV6-6 and TRBJ2-7; D might be TRBD2 (6 bases). CDR1 and CDR2 from the germline V gene are MNHNY and SVGAGI (reference sequence). The CDR3 extends over 14 amino acids. V shed 9 bases and J shed 5 bases, with 20 bases lying between them. CDR3 in amino acids: CASHLTGGSHEQYF. The CDR3 bases are TGTGCCAGTCACCTCACTGGGGGGTCCCACGAGCAGTACTTC.

The V call is TRBV28, the J call TRBJ2-6; weak D call: TRBD2 (6 bases). Trimming shortened V by 8 bases and J by 4 bases, and 15 bases separated the two germline ends. CDR3 size: 15 residues. Germline V gives CDR1 MDHEN, CDR2 SYDVKM. CDR3 in DNA: TGTGCCAGCGTTAAAAGCGGGTCCGGGGCCAACGTCCTGACTTTC. Its protein is CASVKSGSGANVLTF.

The chain recombines TRBV5-1 with TRBJ2-1; 10 nucleotides match TRBD2. The V segment lost 6 bases and the J segment 3 bases; nucleotides outside the gene matches: 3. The CDR3 length is 14 residues. CDR1 and CDR2 (germline): SGHRS, YFSETQ. The CDR3 loop reads CASNPSGGYNEQFF. Here the CDR3 DNA reads TGCGCCAGCAACCCTAGCGGGGGCTACAATGAGCAGTTCTTC.

Only a few counts were recorded for this clone. V gene TRBV2 combines with J gene TRBJ2-1, with 8 bases identical to TRBD1. Per germline, CDR1 SNHLY and CDR2 FYNNEI. The CDR3 sequence is 16 residues long. Losses at the gene ends were 5 bases for V and 7 bases for J; bases not matched to a gene: 13. The CDR3 protein is CASSPHRGNDQNEQFF. In DNA form, the CDR3 reads TGTGCCAGCAGTCCCCACAGGGGGAACGATCAGAATGAGCAGTTCTTC.

This rearrangement joins TRBV18 to TRBJ2-5; D uncertain. Germline V gene data show CDR1 as KGHSH and CDR2 as LQKENI. This CDR3 spans 12 amino acids. V lost 7 bases, J lost 6 bases, and 12 bases lay in between. The CDR3 loop reads CASYANWQTQYF. In nucleotides, the CDR3 is TGTGCCAGCTATGCAAATTGGCAGACCCAGTACTTC.

The V and J genes are TRBV7-3 and TRBJ2-2; no definite D call. Germline CDR1 SGHTA, CDR2 FQGTGA. The CDR3 spans 13 residues. Trimming left V 0 bases short and J 6 bases short, with 5 bases between. CDR3 loop: CASSLTSPGELFF. The CDR3 DNA is TGTGCCAGCAGCTTAACCTCCCCCGGGGAGCTGTTTTTT.

This chain links TRBV30 with TRBJ2-7, with 8 bases matching TRBD2. The junction had 9 bases not matched to a gene; V was cut back by 1 base and J by 4 bases. The CDR3 consists of 15 residues. Germline CDR1 reads GTSNPN; CDR2 reads SVGIG (reference sequence). CDR3 coding DNA: TGTGCCTGGAGTGAGGGACTAGAGATGGGATACGAGCAGTACTTC. Translation: CAWSEGLEMGYEQYF.

The chain couples TRBV2 to TRBJ2-7; D is possibly TRBD1 (8 bases). CDR1 and CDR2 from the germline V gene are SNHLY and FYNNEI. There are 14 residues in the CDR3. V gave up 11 bases and J gave up 2 bases, with 19 bases separating them. The CDR3 DNA is TGTGCCGGCGACAGGGGACTACCCCCCTACGAGCAGTACTTC. This gives the protein CAGDRGLPPYEQYF.

The J gene is TRBJ2-5, the V gene TRBV7-3, with TRBD1 identical over 8 bases. Trimming cost V 5 bases and J 9 bases; bases outside gene matches: 8. CDR3 length: 13 residues. Germline CDR1 and CDR2: SGHTA and FQGTGA. In DNA, the CDR3 is TGTGCCAGCAGCCCTCGACAGGGGTTGGCCCAGTACTTC. Translation gives CASSPRQGLAQYF.

This sequence joins TRBV5-1 and TRBJ2-3; 11 nucleotides match TRBD2. There are 19 residues in the CDR3. Germline CDR1 is SGHRS and CDR2 is YFSETQ. The J segment lost 0 bases and the V segment lost 0 bases, leaving 9 bases of the junction unmatched. The CDR3 DNA is TGCGCCAGCAGCTTGGAGGAACTAGCGGGAGTGGGTAGCACAGATACGCAGTATTTT. This encodes CASSLEELAGVGSTDTQYF.

The chain has TRBV11-2 and TRBJ2-7; TRBD2 is a possible D gene (6 bases). V was pared by 3 bases and J by 6 bases, with 15 bases between. Germline assignment: CDR1 SGHAT and CDR2 FQNNGV. The CDR3 extends over 14 amino acids. The CDR3 here is CASSFGGSLGEQYF. In nucleotides, the CDR3 is TGTGCCAGCAGCTTCGGAGGGAGTTTGGGCGAGCAGTACTTC.

The count of this clone is one. The chain employs TRBV2 and TRBJ1-1; weak D call: TRBD1 (6 bases). Germline values: CDR1 SNHLY, CDR2 FYNNEI. The CDR3 is 13 amino acids. V gave up 8 bases and J gave up 6 bases, with 16 bases separating them. CDR3 in amino acids: CASHGERGSEAFF. CDR3 coding DNA: TGTGCCAGCCACGGGGAGAGGGGGTCTGAAGCTTTCTTT. The full variable domain, with the rest looked up from reference TRBV2 and TRBJ1-1, is EPEVTQTPSHQVTQMGQEVILRCVPISNHLYFYWYRQILGQKVEFLVSFYNNEISEKSEIFDDQFSVERPDGSNFTLKIRSTKLEDSAMYFCASHGERGSEAFFGQGTRLTVV.

The chain combines TRBV28 with TRBJ2-2; D might be TRBD2 (7 bases). Germline CDR1 and CDR2: MDHEN and SYDVKM. V lost 10 bases and J lost 3, with 18 bases in between. The CDR3 has 15 amino acids. The CDR3 sequence: CATQRGGSDTGELFF. CDR3 coding DNA: TGTGCCACCCAGAGGGGGGGGTCGGACACCGGGGAGCTGTTTTTT.

This chain connects TRBV5-1 to TRBJ2-3; 9 positions match TRBD1. J was trimmed by 5 bases and V by 3 bases; bases with no gene match: 4. The germline CDR1 and CDR2 sequences are SGHRS and YFSETQ. The CDR3 runs to 14 residues. In DNA, the CDR3 is TGCGCCAGCAGCTCGGGACAGGGAGGAGATACGCAGTATTTT. Protein product: CASSSGQGGDTQYF.

The gene calls are TRBV6-1 and TRBJ2-5; D possibly corresponds to TRBD1 (6 bases). Germline lookup yields CDR1 MNHNS and CDR2 SASEGT. This CDR3 has 15 amino acids. V shed 1 base and J shed 4 bases, with 13 bases lying between them. CDR3 sequence (DNA): TGTGCCAGCAGTGAAGTGACAGGAGTGGGAGAGACCCAGTACTTC. Translated: CASSEVTGVGETQYF.

The chain links TRBV19 to TRBJ2-7, with 10 bases lining up with TRBD2. This CDR3 is built from 14 residues. The J segment lost 3 bases and the V segment lost 4 bases, leaving 3 bases of the junction unmatched. Germline CDR1 LNHDA, CDR2 SQIVND (reference sequence). As DNA, the CDR3 is TGTGCCAGTAGTAGCGCTAGCGGGAGCTACGAGCAGTACTTC. The encoded protein is CASSSASGSYEQYF.

In DNA, the CDR3 is TGTGCCAGCAGTCTCGGAGGACAGGGGAAAGATACGCAGTATTTT. As protein: CASSLGGQGKDTQYF. V gene TRBV6-5 combines with J gene TRBJ2-3; 9 bases align to TRBD1. In germline, CDR1 is MNHEY, CDR2 SVGAGI. V shed 5 bases, J shed 5 bases, and the junction held 8 bases outside the gene matches. This CDR3 contains 15 residues.

The CDR3, as DNA: TGCGCCAGCAGCCAAGACCCGGACTACCAAACCGGGGAGCTGTTTTTT. Protein product: CASSQDPDYQTGELFF. The gene calls are TRBV4-1 and TRBJ2-2; weak D call: TRBD2 (6 bases). This CDR3 is built from 16 residues. V was pared by 0 bases and J by 5 bases, with 13 bases between. Germline values: CDR1 MGHRA, CDR2 YSYEKL.

This sequence joins TRBV6-6 and TRBJ1-3; D is ambiguous. The CDR3 loop spans 13 amino acids. Germline assignment: CDR1 MNHNY and CDR2 SVGAGI (reference sequence). Trimming left V 5 bases short and J 2 bases short, with 7 bases between. For the CDR3, the DNA is TGTGCCAGCAGTCCCCAGGCTGGAAACACCATATATTTT. This gives the protein CASSPQAGNTIYF.

The V gene is TRBV30, the J gene TRBJ2-2; D is unresolved. The germline V and J ends were trimmed by 5 bases and 6 bases, with 19 bases remaining between them. The CDR3 is 15 residues long. Germline values: CDR1 GTSNPN, CDR2 SVGIG (reference sequence). DNA of the CDR3: TGTGCCTGGTCATGGGCTTCAGGATGGGCCGGGGAGCTGTTTTTT. It translates to CAWSWASGWAGELFF.

The V call is TRBV2, the J call TRBJ1-4; D might be TRBD1 (6 bases). V lost 5 bases, J lost 8 bases, and 15 bases lay in between. CDR1 and CDR2 from the germline V gene are SNHLY and FYNNEI. This CDR3 region has 14 residues. DNA of the CDR3: TGTGCCAGCAGTTCTCAGGGGCAGGGCGAAAAACTGTTTTTT. The encoded protein is CASSSQGQGEKLFF.

This clone has more than one count but fewer than ten. The chain is built from TRBV7-3 and TRBJ2-3; tentative D call: TRBD1 (5 bases). The germline V gene encodes CDR1 SGHTA and CDR2 FQGTGA. The CDR3 is made up of 14 amino acids. Trimming stripped 1 base from V and 3 bases from J, with 8 bases between. The CDR3 DNA reads as TGTGCCAGCAGCTTAAGGCCAGGGACAGATACGCAGTATTTT. It encodes CASSLRPGTDTQYF.